Detailed here is one TCR beta chain. Its matching antigen is unknown. Germline CDR1 and CDR2: LNHDA and SQIVND (reference sequence). Losses at the gene ends were 5 bases for V and 5 bases for J; bases not matched to a gene: 6. The CDR3 sequence is 14 residues long. Each sample came from a Caucasian adult donor living in Nashville, Tennessee. The data derive from a study of shared clonotypes between healthy human individuals. Overall study results and limits: Some naive CD4 clonotypes, roughly 5%, turned up in common across a few donors. Shared clonotypes across all four donors exceeded non-shared ones in generation probability.

An assay was performed, and its level was deep. The assay was immunoSEQ multiplex PCR, and TCRdb's table has in-frame clones only and misses some. This table has about 1,500,000 clones, approximately 97% appearing once. The source material was naive CD4+ T cells sorted from blood. Specified subset: CD45RA+ positively selected. The TCR originated in a man aged 30-40 years in good health. The chain uses TRBV19 and TRBJ1-1; 9 bases match TRBD1. In nucleotides, the CDR3 is TGTGCCAGTAGTCCGGGACAGGGATATACTGAAGCTTTCTTT. The encoded protein is CASSPGQGYTEAFF.